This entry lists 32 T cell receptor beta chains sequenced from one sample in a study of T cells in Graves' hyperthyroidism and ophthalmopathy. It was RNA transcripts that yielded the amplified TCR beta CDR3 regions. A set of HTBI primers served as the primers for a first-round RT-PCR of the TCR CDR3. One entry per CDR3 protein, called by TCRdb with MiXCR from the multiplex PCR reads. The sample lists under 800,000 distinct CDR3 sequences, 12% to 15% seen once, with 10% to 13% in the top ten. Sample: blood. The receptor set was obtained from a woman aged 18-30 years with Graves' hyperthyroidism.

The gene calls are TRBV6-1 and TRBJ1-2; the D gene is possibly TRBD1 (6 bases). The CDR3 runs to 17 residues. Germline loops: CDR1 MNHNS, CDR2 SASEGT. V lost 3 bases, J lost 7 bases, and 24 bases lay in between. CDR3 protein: CASSDLPGTPISGGYTF. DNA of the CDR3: TGTGCCAGCAGTGACCTCCCCGGGACACCCATTAGCGGTGGCTACACCTTC.

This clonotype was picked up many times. CDR3: CASSQASSNQPQHF. CDR3 DNA sequence: TGTGCCAGCAGCCAGGCGAGTTCCAATCAGCCCCAGCATTTT. The chain combines TRBV7-9 with TRBJ1-5; D unresolved. Germline V CDR1 and CDR2: SEHNR, FQNEAQ (reference sequence). The CDR3 has 14 amino acids. Trimming took off 5 bases at V and 3 bases at J, with 11 bases between the two ends.

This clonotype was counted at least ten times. The CDR3 sequence is CASSLEGLADSKNIQYF. The CDR3 DNA follows: TGTGCCAGCAGCTTAGAGGGACTAGCGGACTCCAAAAACATTCAGTACTTC. V gene TRBV11-2 combines with J gene TRBJ2-4; 11 bases map to TRBD2. With 0 bases clipped from V and 2 bases from J, the junction kept 3 bases outside the gene matches. Germline CDR1 and CDR2: SGHAT and FQNNGV. This CDR3 is built from 17 residues. Full variable domain (missing parts from reference TRBV11-2 and TRBJ2-4): EAGVAQSPRYKIIEKRQSVAFWCNPISGHATLYWYQQILGQGPKLLIQFQNNGVVDDSQLPKDRFSAERLKGVDSTLKIQPAKLEDSAVYLCASSLEGLADSKNIQYFGAGTRLSVL.

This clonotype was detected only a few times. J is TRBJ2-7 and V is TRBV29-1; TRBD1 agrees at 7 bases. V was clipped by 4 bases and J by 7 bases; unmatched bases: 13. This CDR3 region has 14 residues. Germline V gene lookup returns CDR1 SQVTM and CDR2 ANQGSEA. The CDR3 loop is CSVAVDRTYSEQYF. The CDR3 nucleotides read TGCAGCGTTGCGGTGGACAGGACTTATTCGGAGCAGTACTTC.

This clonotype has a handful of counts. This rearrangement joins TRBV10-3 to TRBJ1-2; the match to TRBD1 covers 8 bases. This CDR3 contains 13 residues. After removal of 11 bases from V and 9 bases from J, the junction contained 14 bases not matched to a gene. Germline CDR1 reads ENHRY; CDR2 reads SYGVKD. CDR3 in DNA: TGTGCCTTTTGGGGGACAGGTCATCAAAGCTACACCTTC. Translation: CAFWGTGHQSYTF.

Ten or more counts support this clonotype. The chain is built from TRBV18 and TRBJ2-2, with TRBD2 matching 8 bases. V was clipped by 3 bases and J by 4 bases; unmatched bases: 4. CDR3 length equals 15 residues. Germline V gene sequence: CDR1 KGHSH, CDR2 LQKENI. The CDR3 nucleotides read TGTGCCAGCTCACCGGGACTAGTCTTCACCGGGGAGCTGTTTTTT. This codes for CASSPGLVFTGELFF.

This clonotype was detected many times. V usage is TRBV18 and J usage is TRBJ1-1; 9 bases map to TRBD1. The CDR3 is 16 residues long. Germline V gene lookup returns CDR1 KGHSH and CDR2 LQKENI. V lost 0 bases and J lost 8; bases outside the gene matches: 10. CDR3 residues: CASSPPRGTGLSEAFF. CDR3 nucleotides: TGTGCCAGCTCACCACCGAGGGGGACAGGGCTTTCGGAAGCTTTCTTT.

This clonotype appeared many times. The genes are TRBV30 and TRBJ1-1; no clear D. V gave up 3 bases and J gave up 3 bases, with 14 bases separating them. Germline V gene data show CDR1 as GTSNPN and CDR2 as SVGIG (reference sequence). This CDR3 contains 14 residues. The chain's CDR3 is CAWSLDFGYTEAFF. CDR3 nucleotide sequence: TGTGCCTGGAGCCTCGATTTCGGGTACACTGAAGCTTTCTTT.

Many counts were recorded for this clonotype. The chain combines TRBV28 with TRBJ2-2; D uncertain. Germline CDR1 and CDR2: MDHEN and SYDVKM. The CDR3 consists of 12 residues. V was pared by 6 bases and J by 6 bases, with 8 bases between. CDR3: CASRPGPGELFF. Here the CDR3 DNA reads TGTGCCAGCAGACCTGGGCCCGGGGAGCTGTTTTTT.

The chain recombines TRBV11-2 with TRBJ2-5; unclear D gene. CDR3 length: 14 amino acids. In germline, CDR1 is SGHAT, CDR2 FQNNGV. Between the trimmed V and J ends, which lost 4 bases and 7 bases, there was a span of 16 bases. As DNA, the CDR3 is TGTGCCAGCAGCTCCGGCAGCGAGTCGGGGACCCAGTACTTC. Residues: CASSSGSESGTQYF.

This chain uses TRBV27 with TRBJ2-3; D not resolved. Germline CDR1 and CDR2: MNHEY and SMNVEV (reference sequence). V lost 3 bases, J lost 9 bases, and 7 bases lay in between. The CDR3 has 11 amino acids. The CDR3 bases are TGTGCCAGCAGTTTCATGGGGACGCAGTATTTT. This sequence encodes CASSFMGTQYF.

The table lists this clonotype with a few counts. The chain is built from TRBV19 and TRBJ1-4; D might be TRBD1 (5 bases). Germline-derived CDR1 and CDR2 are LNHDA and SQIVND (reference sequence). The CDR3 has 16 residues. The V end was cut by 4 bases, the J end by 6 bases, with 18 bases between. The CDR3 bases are TGTGCCAGTAGTACATCGAGGGCAGAGACAGATGAAAAACTGTTTTTT. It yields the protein CASSTSRAETDEKLFF.

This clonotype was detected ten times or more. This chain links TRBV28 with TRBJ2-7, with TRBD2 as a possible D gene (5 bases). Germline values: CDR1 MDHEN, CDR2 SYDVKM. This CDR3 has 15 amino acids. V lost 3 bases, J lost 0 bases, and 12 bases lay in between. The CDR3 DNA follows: TGTGCCAGCAGTTTTGGCCAGCGGACCTCCTACGAGCAGTACTTC. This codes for CASSFGQRTSYEQYF.

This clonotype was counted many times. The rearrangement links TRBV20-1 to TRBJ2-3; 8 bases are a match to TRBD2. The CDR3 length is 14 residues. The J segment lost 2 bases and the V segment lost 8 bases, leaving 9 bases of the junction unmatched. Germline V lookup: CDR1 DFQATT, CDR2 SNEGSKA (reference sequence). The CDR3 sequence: CSTIAGTPTDTQYF. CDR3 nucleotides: TGCAGTACCATAGCGGGGACGCCCACAGATACGCAGTATTTT.

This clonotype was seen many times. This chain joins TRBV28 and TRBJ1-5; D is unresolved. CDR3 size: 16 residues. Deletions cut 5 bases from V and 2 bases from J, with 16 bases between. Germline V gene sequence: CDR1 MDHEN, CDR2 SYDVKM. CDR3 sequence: CASSHMLRVGNQPQHF. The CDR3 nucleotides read TGTGCCAGCAGTCACATGTTACGGGTGGGCAATCAGCCCCAGCATTTT.

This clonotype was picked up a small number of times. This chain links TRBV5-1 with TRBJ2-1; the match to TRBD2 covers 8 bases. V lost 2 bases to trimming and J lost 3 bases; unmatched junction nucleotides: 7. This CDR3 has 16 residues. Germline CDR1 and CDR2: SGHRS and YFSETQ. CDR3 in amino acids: CASSFPGGGVYNEQFF. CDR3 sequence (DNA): TGCGCCAGCAGCTTCCCCGGGGGGGGGGTCTACAATGAGCAGTTCTTC.

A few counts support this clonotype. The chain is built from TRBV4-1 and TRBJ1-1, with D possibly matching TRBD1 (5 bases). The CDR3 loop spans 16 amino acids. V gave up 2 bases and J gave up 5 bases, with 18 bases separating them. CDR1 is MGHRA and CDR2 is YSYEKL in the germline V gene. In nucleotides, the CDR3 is TGCGCCAGCAGCCAATACGGCCCATGGGGGGGAACTGAAGCTTTCTTT. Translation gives CASSQYGPWGGTEAFF.

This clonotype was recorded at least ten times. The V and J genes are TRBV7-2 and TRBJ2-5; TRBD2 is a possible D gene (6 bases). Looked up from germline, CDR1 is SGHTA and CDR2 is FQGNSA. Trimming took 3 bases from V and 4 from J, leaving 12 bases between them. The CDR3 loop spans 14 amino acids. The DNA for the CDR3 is TGTGCCAGCAGCTTCTCTCTAGCGCGAGAGACCCAGTACTTC. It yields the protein CASSFSLARETQYF.

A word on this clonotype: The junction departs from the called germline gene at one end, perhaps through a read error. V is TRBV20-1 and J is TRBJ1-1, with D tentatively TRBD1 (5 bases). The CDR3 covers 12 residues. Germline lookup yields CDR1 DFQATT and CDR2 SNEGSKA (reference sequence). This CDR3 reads CSARGEGVGAFF. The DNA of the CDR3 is TGCAGTGCAAGAGGGGAGGGCGTGGGAGCTTTCTTT.

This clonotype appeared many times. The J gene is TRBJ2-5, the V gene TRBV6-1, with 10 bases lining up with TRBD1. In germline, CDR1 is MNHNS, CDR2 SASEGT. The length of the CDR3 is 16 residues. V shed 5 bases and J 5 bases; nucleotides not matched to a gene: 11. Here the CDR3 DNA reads TGTGCCAGCAGTCATCTGACAGGGGGCCCCCCCGAGACCCAGTACTTC. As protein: CASSHLTGGPPETQYF.

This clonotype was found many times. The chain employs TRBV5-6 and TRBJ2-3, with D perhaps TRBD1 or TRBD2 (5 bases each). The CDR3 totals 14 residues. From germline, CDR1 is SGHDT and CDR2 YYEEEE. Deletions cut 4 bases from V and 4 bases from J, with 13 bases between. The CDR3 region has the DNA TGTGCCAGCAGCCCTGGGGGAGCCCCAGATACGCAGTATTTT. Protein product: CASSPGGAPDTQYF. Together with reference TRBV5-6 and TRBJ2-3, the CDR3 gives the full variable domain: DAGVTQSPTHLIKTRGQQVTLRCSPKSGHDTVSWYQQALGQGPQFIFQYYEEEERQRGNFPDRFSGHQFPNYSSELNVNALLLGDSALYLCASSPGGAPDTQYFGPGTRLTVL.

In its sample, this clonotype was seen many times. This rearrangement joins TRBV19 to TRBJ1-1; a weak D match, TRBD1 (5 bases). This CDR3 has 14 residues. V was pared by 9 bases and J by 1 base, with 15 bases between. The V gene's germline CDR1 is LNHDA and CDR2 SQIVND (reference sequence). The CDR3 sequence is CASSWGGGNTEAFF. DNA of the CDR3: TGTGCCAGCAGCTGGGGGGGGGGGAACACTGAAGCTTTCTTT.

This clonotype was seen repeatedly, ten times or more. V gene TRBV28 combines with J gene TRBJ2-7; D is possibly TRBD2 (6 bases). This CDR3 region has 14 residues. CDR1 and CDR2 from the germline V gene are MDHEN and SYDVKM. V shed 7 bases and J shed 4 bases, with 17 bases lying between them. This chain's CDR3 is CASTRDGGTYEQYF. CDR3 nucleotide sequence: TGTGCCAGCACCCGCGACGGCGGGACTTACGAGCAGTACTTC.

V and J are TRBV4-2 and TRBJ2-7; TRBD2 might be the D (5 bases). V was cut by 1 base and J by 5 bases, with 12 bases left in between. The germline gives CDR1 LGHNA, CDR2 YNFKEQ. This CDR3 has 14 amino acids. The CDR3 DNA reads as TGTGCCAGCAGCCAAGCACGGGGTGGAGACGAGCAGTACTTC. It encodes CASSQARGGDEQYF.

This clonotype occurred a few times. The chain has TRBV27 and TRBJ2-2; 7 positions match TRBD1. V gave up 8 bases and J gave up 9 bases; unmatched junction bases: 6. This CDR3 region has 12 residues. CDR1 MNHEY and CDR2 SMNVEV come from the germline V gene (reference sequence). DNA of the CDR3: TGTGCCAGCCGTAAGGGGGCCTGGGAGCTGTTTTTT. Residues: CASRKGAWELFF.

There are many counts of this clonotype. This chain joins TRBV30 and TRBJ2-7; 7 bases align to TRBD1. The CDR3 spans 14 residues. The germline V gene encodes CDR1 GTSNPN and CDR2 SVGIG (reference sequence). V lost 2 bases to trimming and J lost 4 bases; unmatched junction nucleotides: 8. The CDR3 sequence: CAWSTDRVGYEQYF. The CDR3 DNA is TGTGCCTGGAGTACTGACAGGGTCGGGTACGAGCAGTACTTC.

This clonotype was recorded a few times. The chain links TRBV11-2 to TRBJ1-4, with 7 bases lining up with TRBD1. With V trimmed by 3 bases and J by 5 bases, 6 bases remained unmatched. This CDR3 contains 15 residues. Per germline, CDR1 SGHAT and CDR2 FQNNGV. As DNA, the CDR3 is TGTGCCAGCAGCTTCAGGACAGGCCACAATGAAAAACTGTTTTTT. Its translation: CASSFRTGHNEKLFF.

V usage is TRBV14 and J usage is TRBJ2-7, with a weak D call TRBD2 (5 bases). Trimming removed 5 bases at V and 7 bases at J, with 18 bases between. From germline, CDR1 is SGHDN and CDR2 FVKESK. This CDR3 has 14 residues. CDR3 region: CASSGGVGLREQYF. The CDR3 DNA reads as TGTGCCAGCAGCGGAGGTGTCGGGTTACGGGAGCAGTACTTC.

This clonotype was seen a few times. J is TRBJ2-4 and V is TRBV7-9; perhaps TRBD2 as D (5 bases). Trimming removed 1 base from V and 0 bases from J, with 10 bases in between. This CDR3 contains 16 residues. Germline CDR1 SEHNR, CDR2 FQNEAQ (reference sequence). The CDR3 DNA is TGTGCCAGCAGCTTAGGGGAGTGGGGAGCCAAAAACATTCAGTACTTC. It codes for CASSLGEWGAKNIQYF.

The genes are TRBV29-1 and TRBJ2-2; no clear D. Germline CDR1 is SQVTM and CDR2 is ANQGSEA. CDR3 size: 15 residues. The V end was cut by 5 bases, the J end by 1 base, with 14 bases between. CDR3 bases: TGCAGCGTTCAAACCCAGGAGATGAACACCGGGGAGCTGTTTTTT. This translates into CSVQTQEMNTGELFF.

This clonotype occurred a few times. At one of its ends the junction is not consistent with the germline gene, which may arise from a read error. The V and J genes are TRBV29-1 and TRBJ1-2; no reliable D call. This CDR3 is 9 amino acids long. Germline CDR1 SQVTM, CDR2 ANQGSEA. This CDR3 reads CSVELCEPF. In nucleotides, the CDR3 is TGCAGCGTTGAGTTGTGCGAACCCTTC. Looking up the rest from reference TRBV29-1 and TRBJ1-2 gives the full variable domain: SAVISQKPSRDICQRGTSLTIQCQVDSQVTMMFWYRQQPGQSLTLIATANQGSEATYESGFVIDKFPISRPNLTFSTLTVSNMSPEDSSIYLCSVELCEPFGSGTRLTVV.

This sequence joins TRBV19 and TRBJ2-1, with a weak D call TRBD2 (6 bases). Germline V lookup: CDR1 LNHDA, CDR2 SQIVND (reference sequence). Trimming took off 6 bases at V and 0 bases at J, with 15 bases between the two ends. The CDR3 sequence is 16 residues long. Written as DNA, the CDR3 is TGTGCCAGTAGGGTAGCGGCTACGAGCTCCTACAATGAGCAGTTCTTC. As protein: CASRVAATSSYNEQFF.